This TCR beta chain was found in a study of blood T cell repertoires in COVID-19. Whole-study context: The United States, Italy and Spain supplied acute and convalescent COVID-19 samples. Sources were T cells, B-cell-depleted T cells, or PBMCs; the material itself was cDNA or gDNA.

Original data processing: Reference gene primer amplification yielded estimated nucleated cell counts. Profiled with immunoSEQ multiplex PCR; TCRdb holds only in-frame clones, not every one. From that table come the V and J calls and clone size; the DNA was used to work out D and trimming. In the table there are about 98,000 clones, 82% of which are singletons. The CDR3 spans 16 residues. In germline, CDR1 is SQVTM, CDR2 ANQGSEA. The V end was cut by 4 bases, the J end by 2 bases, with 20 bases between. The specimen was peripheral blood. This chain uses TRBV29-1 with TRBJ2-5, with a tentative D call TRBD1 (6 bases). The TCR sequence derives from a man in his 70s with active or convalescent COVID-19. This CDR3 is CSVVGGWASRQETQYF. CDR3 sequence (DNA): TGCAGCGTTGTAGGGGGTTGGGCTAGTCGACAAGAGACCCAGTACTTC.